This TCR beta chain appears in the sequencing data of a study of blood T cells in healthy people across ages. The CDR3 totals 17 residues. Trimming took 0 bases from V and 5 from J, leaving 19 bases between them. Germline-derived CDR1 and CDR2 are LGHNA and YSLEER. Sample-barcoded 5' priming and a J-beta primer mix drove a second PCR of roughly 6 to 12 cycles. MiXCR, applied by TCRdb to the 5' RACE reads, yields one record per CDR3 protein. This sample yields approximately 800,000 distinct CDR3 sequences, of which 35% to 40% are seen a single time; 10% to 15% belongs to the top ten. This clonotype was obtained from a man aged 18 to 30 in good health. V gene TRBV4-3 combines with J gene TRBJ1-2; D perhaps matches TRBD1 (6 bases). The sample taken for sequencing was blood. In DNA, the CDR3 is TGCGCCAGCAGCCAAGATTCGGCGCAGGGGCTAAAGTATGGCTACACCTTC. Translated, it gives CASSQDSAQGLKYGYTF.